The present T cell receptor beta chain was sequenced within a study of CD8+ T cells in alopecia areata (dated by TCRdb to 2017 to 2018). In the study overall: Treated patients were enrolled in an open-label pilot trial of oral tofacitinib, 5 to 10 mg twice daily, for moderate-to-severe alopecia areata. Patients stayed on tofacitinib for 6 to 18 months and then had 6 months of follow-up off drug so that delayed response and recurrence could be assessed. The SALT score, which quantifies the percentage of affected scalp surface area, was used to measure disease severity in treated patients. To study T cell clonal expansion in alopecia areata, the researchers applied high-throughput TCRbeta sequencing to both the C3H/HeJ mouse model and human patients. Human TCRbeta sequencing covered scalp tissue and sorted CD4+ and CD8+ peripheral blood T cells from patchy and totalis/universalis alopecia areata patients and healthy controls. Tofacitinib-treated patients had biopsies at baseline and at 4 and 24 weeks of treatment, with a later scalp biopsy in several patients. Scalp clonality was compared among normal scalp (n=4), patchy alopecia areata scalp (n=8), and alopecia totalis/universalis scalp (n=8). RNA was extracted with the PAXgene miRNA kit for fixed scalp, the miRNeasy kit for PBMCs, and the RNeasy kit for mouse skin. TCRbeta CDR3 regions were amplified by immunoSEQ multiplex PCR with 35 Vbeta forward and 13 Jbeta reverse primers. What the work shows at the level of the full study, not this receptor alone: Compared with normal scalp, lesional scalp had higher clonality and more expanded CD8+ clones, particularly in alopecia totalis/universalis, a pattern that suggests antigenic drive. Tofacitinib significantly decreased scalp clonality and the number of expanded CD8+ clones among the top 100 scalp clones. Because the treated cohort was small and included a single nonresponder, larger studies are needed to assess links between baseline CD8+ expansion and response. Resident alphabeta T cells in normal human skin are also sequenced, complicating scalp TCR repertoire analysis, unlike mouse skin dominated by gammadelta T cells. Shared TCR sequences between patients were less evident than in mice, which may be partly attributable to HLA diversity in the patient population. During tofacitinib treatment, many expanded lesional clones remained in scalp and blood, and this persistence may partly explain relapse after treatment is stopped.

V is pared back by 0 bases and J by 8 bases, with 10 bases lying between the germline termini. The germline V gene provides CDR1 MGHRA and CDR2 YSYEKL. The CDR3 starts with the cysteine, ends with the phenylalanine, and has 13 residues. The CDR3 DNA has 39 bases and is translated from base 1. A note on this clone: Its antigen has not been determined. No much larger clone is present one base from it, and per-base qualities are unavailable.

What the time point label conveys for this sample: around 28 days on oral tofacitinib. The sample's treatment or condition, from its label and the paper: oral pan-JAK inhibitor, 5-10 mg twice daily. Peripheral blood and lesional scalp punch biopsies were obtained from patients with alopecia areata. After PBMCs were isolated by density centrifugation and stained for CD3, CD4 and CD8, a FACSAria was used to sort CD4+ and CD8+ T cells. Receptors were amplified or captured by the immunoSEQ multiplex PCR assay. RNA was extracted from all samples and reverse transcribed into cDNA, which served as template for TCR sequencing. First-strand cDNA was synthesized using SuperScript III with a 2:1 mix of oligo-dT and random hexamers. Amplification bias was assessed with a synthetic immune receptor repertoire, and residual bias was removed computationally. From the authors' description of their analysis: Raw reads were preprocessed to remove errors, and CDR3 was defined by IMGT conventions from the conserved cysteine to phenylalanine. Clonality was computed by normalizing Shannon entropy by log2 of the number of productive unique TCRs and subtracting the result from 1. Whether scalp clones were CD4 or CD8 was inferred by matching scalp TCRbeta sequences against CD4 and CD8 repertoires sorted from blood. In TCRdb, the immuneACCESS table is reduced to in-frame sequences with V and J assigned. These tables do not hold every clone; where another copy was compared, an unresolved V gene accounts for under half, and the others remain unexplained. From that table come the V and J calls and clone size; the DNA was used to work out D and trimming. This sample lists 98,000 or so clones; 50% to 75% were detected once. Of the sample, around 15% falls within the top ten clones.

This clonotype was sampled from a human donor with alopecia areata. This chain is built from TRBV4-1 and TRBJ1-2; the D gene is perhaps TRBD1, from 5 matching bases. Source: CD8+ T cells sorted from blood, taken at week 4, from a patient treated with tofacitinib. The DNA sequence is as follows: TGCGCCAGCAGCCAAGATAGTGGACACGGCTACACCTTC. Its amino acids are CASSQDSGHGYTF.